This is a list of T cell receptor beta chains from one sample in a study of blood T cell repertoires in COVID-19. TCRdb's table, derived via immunoSEQ multiplex PCR, lists solely in-frame clones and lacks some. The sample records about 140,000 clones, 80% to 90% being singletons. The sequencing input was peripheral blood. The receptors here all came from a woman between 50 and 59 years old with acute or convalescent COVID-19. Each CDR3 is given with its conserved first and last residue. D genes are given only for firm matches. Clone size, where shown, is once, few, many, or a class for clones that have expanded.

J: TRBJ2-2; V: TRBV5-1; size: once; D: NA; CDR3: CASSLDYVGSYTGELFF; DNA: TGCGCCAGCAGCTTGGATTATGTGGGGAGTTACACCGGGGAGCTGTTTTTT
J: TRBJ2-2; V: TRBV10-3; size: once; D: NA; CDR3: CAIRKATANTGELFF; DNA: TGTGCCATCAGGAAAGCTACCGCGAACACCGGGGAGCTGTTTTTT
J: TRBJ1-6; V: TRBV14; size: NA; D: NA; CDR3: CASSQEHNRVSPLHF; DNA: TGTGCCAGCAGCCAAGAACATAATCGGGTTTCACCCCTCCACTTT
J: TRBJ1-6; V: TRBV7-9; size: NA; D: TRBD1; CDR3: CASSLTGAQPSPLHF; DNA: TGTGCCAGCAGCTTGACAGGGGCCCAGCCTTCACCCCTCCACTTT
J: TRBJ1-3; V: TRBV29-1; size: NA; D: NA; CDR3: CSVGTVGNTIYF; DNA: TGCAGCGTTGGGACAGTAGGAAACACCATATATTTT
J: TRBJ2-1; V: TRBV19; size: NA; D: NA; CDR3: CASSMGDSSYNEQFF; DNA: TGTGCCAGTAGTATGGGCGACAGCTCCTACAATGAGCAGTTCTTC
J: TRBJ1-2; V: TRBV3-1/TRBV3-2; size: NA; D: NA; CDR3: CASSQQGKGGYTF; DNA: TGTGCCAGCAGCCAACAGGGAAAGGGGGGCTACACCTTC
J: TRBJ1-6; V: TRBV30; size: NA; D: TRBD1; CDR3: CAWSVRDRPPFVHF; DNA: TGTGCCTGGAGTGTAAGGGACAGGCCCCCGTTTGTCCACTTT
J: TRBJ1-2; V: TRBV7-9; size: NA; D: NA; CDR3: CASSQGQNGYTF; DNA: TGTGCCAGCAGCCAAGGACAGAATGGCTACACCTTC
J: TRBJ1-1; V: TRBV18; size: NA; D: NA; CDR3: CASSPDTEAFF; DNA: TGTGCCAGCTCCCCGGACACTGAAGCTTTCTTT
J: TRBJ1-1; V: TRBV4-1; size: NA; D: NA; CDR3: CASSQEPRGNTEAFF; DNA: TGCGCCAGCAGCCAAGAACCCCGGGGGAACACTGAAGCTTTCTTT
J: TRBJ2-5; V: TRBV10-3; size: NA; D: NA; CDR3: CAISGATPLQETQYF; DNA: TGTGCCATCAGTGGGGCTACGCCATTACAAGAGACCCAGTACTTC
J: TRBJ1-2; V: TRBV28; size: once; D: NA; CDR3: CASSPGTYGYTF; DNA: TGTGCCAGCAGTCCAGGCACCTATGGCTACACCTTC
J: TRBJ2-3; V: TRBV28; size: NA; D: TRBD1; CDR3: CASSRGGLGPREDTQYF; DNA: TGTGCCAGCAGCCGAGGGGGCTTAGGGCCCAGGGAAGATACGCAGTATTTT
J: TRBJ1-4; V: TRBV9; size: NA; D: NA; CDR3: CASSVGEFGVIDEKLFF; DNA: TGTGCCAGCAGCGTAGGGGAATTCGGGGTAATAGATGAAAAACTGTTTTTT
J: TRBJ2-5; V: TRBV21-1; size: NA; D: NA; CDR3: CASSGGVPLERETQYF; DNA: TGTGCCAGCAGCGGCGGGGTACCCCTGGAGAGAGAGACCCAGTACTTC
J: TRBJ1-1; V: TRBV5-6; size: NA; D: NA; CDR3: CASSSRVNTEAFF; DNA: TGTGCCAGCAGCTCCCGTGTGAACACTGAAGCTTTCTTT
J: TRBJ2-1; V: TRBV19; size: NA; D: NA; CDR3: CASSSEYERPIRSYNEQFF; DNA: TGTGCCAGTAGTTCCGAGTACGAGCGGCCAATACGCTCCTACAATGAGCAGTTCTTC
J: TRBJ1-5; V: TRBV18; size: NA; D: NA; CDR3: CASSPPWGVGRQPQHF; DNA: TGTGCCAGCTCACCACCTTGGGGCGTAGGGCGTCAGCCCCAGCATTTT
J: TRBJ1-2; V: TRBV6-6; size: NA; D: TRBD1; CDR3: CASSPGQGFGYTF; DNA: TGTGCCAGCAGTCCGGGACAGGGTTTTGGCTACACCTTC
J: TRBJ2-7; V: TRBV20-1; size: NA; D: TRBD2; CDR3: CSASSPSGRREQYF; DNA: TGCAGTGCTAGTTCCCCTAGCGGGAGGAGGGAGCAGTACTTC
J: TRBJ1-1; V: TRBV10-3; size: NA; D: NA; CDR3: CAISGEGPNTEAFF; DNA: TGTGCCATCAGTGGTGAGGGCCCGAACACTGAAGCTTTCTTT
J: TRBJ2-7; V: TRBV5-5; size: NA; D: TRBD1; CDR3: CASSLGDRVHEQYF; DNA: TGTGCCAGCAGCTTGGGGGACAGGGTACACGAGCAGTACTTC
J: TRBJ1-5; V: TRBV6-6; size: NA; D: TRBD1; CDR3: CASASHQTGERQPQHF; DNA: TGTGCCAGCGCTTCCCACCAGACAGGGGAGAGGCAGCCCCAGCATTTT
J: TRBJ2-1; V: TRBV2; size: once; D: TRBD2; CDR3: CASSWLAGVNEQFF; DNA: TGTGCCAGCAGTTGGCTAGCGGGAGTCAATGAGCAGTTCTTC
J: TRBJ1-5; V: TRBV7-9; size: NA; D: TRBD1; CDR3: CASSIGTGNNQPQHF; DNA: TGTGCCAGCAGCATCGGGACAGGGAACAATCAGCCCCAGCATTTT
J: TRBJ1-6; V: TRBV29-1; size: NA; D: NA; CDR3: CSVREGQHNSPLHF; DNA: TGCAGCGTTCGTGAAGGACAGCATAATTCACCCCTCCACTTT
J: TRBJ2-1; V: TRBV19; size: NA; D: NA; CDR3: CASSILISGSYNEQFF; DNA: TGTGCCAGTAGTATTCTCATTAGCGGATCCTACAATGAGCAGTTCTTC
J: TRBJ2-7; V: TRBV6-1; size: NA; D: NA; CDR3: CASSEAPGIGYEQYF; DNA: TGTGCCAGCAGTGAAGCGCCCGGTATCGGCTACGAGCAGTACTTC